This T cell receptor beta chain was found in a study of beta chain features in type 1 diabetes. For the study at large: The samples had more than 95 million sorted cells examined in all.

Expressed TCRB transcripts were sequenced because the isolated RNA had all been reverse transcribed beforehand. Method: immunoSEQ multiplex PCR; TCRdb's copy keeps in-frame clones and lacks some. The table records 600,000 to 700,000 clones, 13% of them present only once. Only one heparinised blood draw was taken per donor, and its volume averaged roughly 0.12 L. This CDR3 spans 15 amino acids. V gave up 5 bases and J gave up 6 bases, with 20 bases separating them. Germline V CDR1 and CDR2: SGHTA, FQGNSA. The table lists this clone with a few counts. The antigen remains undetermined. Findings and limits, study-wide: All four CD4+ subsets from Type 1 diabetes patients carried moderately but significantly shorter TCRB CDR3s. A possible short-template PCR bias applies equally to patients and controls.

Specimen: naive CD4+ T cells from blood. V is TRBV7-2 and J is TRBJ2-7, with TRBD2 as a possible D gene (5 bases). This TCR derives from a man aged 18 to 30 with type 1 diabetes. The CDR3 protein is CASSERAVGPSEQYF. As DNA, the CDR3 is TGTGCCAGCAGCGAGAGGGCGGTAGGCCCCTCCGAGCAGTACTTC.